Sequencing of this TCR beta chain was carried out in a study of blood T cell repertoires in COVID-19. Across the whole study: Sample material is recorded as cDNA or gDNA derived from T cells, B-cell-depleted T cells, or PBMCs.

The CDR3 has 13 residues. Deletions cut 4 bases from V and 6 bases from J, with 13 bases between. As handled by the study authors: It was from reference gene primer amplification that nucleated cell counts were estimated. Profiled with immunoSEQ multiplex PCR; TCRdb holds only in-frame clones, not every one. That table is the source of V, J and clone size, and D and trimming were worked out from the DNA. This table has about 430,000 clones, 75% to 90% appearing once. Cohort assignment relied on participant-reported clinical history. This clonotype was sampled from a man under 40 who had recovered from COVID-19. The V and J genes are TRBV12-3 or TRBV12-4 and TRBJ2-7; D is undetermined. Sequenced: PBMCs or T cells enriched from blood (not recorded which). The CDR3 coding sequence is TGTGCCAGCAGTTCCGGTTTTAGAGGCGAGCAGTACTTC. Protein product: CASSSGFRGEQYF.